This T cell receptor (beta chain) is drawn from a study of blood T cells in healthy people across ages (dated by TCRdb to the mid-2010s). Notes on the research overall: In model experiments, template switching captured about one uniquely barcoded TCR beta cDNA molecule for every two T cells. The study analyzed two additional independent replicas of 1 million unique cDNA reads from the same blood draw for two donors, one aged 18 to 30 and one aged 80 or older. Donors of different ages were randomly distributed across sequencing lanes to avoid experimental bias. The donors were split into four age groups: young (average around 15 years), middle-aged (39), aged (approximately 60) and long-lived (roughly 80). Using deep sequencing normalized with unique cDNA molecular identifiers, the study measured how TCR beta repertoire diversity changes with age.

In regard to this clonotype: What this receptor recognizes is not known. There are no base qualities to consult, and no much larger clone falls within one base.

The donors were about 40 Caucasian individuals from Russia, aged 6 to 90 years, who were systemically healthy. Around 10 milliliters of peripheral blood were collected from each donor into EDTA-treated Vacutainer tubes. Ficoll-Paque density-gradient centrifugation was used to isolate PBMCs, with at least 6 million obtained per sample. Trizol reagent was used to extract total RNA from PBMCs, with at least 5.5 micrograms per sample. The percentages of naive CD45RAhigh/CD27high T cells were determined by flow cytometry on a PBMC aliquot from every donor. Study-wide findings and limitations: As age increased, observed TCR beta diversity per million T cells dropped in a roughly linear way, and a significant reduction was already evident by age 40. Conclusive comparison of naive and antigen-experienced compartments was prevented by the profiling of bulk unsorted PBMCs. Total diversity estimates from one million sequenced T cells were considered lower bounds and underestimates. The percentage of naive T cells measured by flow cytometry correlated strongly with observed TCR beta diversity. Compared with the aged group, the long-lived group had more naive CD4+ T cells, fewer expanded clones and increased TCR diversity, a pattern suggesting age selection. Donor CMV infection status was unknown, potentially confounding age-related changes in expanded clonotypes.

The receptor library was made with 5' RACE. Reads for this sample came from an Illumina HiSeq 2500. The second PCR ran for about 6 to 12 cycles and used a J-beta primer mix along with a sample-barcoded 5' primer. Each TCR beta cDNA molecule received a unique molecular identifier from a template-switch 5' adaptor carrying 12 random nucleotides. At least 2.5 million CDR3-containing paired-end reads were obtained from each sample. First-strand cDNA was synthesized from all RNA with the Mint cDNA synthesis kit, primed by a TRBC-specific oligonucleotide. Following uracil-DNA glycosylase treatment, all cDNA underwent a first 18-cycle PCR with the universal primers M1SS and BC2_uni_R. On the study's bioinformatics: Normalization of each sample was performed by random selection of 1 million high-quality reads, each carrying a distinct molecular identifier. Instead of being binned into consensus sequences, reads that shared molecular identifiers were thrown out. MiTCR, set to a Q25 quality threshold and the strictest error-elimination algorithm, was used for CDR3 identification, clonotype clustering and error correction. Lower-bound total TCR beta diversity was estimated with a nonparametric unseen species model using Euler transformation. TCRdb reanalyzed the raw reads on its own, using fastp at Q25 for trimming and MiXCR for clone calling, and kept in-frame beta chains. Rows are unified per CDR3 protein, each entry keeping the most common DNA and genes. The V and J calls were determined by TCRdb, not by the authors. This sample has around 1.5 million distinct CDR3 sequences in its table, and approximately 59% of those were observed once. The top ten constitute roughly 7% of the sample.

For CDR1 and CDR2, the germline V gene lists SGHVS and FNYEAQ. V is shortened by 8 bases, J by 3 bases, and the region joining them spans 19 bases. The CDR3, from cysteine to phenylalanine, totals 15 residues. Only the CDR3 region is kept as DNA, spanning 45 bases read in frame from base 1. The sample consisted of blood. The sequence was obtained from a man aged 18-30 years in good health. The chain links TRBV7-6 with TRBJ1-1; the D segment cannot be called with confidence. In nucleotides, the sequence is TGTGCCAGCCACGAGGGTAGGGCAAGGGACACTGAAGCTTTCTTT. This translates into CASHEGRARDTEAFF.